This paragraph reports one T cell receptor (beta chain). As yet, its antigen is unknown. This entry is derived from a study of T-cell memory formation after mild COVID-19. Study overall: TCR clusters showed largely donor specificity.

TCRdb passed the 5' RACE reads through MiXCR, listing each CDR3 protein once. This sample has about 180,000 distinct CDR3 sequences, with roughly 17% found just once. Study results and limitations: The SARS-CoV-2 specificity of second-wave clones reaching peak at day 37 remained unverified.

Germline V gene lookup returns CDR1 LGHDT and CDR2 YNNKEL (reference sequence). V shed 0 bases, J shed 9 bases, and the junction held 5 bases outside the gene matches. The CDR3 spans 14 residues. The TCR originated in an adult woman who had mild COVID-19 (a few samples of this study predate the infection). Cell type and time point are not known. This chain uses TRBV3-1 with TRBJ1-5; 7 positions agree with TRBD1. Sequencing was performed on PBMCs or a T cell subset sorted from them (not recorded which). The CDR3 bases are TGTGCCAGCAGCCAAGAACAGGGGTCAAGGCCCCAGCATTTT. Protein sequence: CASSQEQGSRPQHF.